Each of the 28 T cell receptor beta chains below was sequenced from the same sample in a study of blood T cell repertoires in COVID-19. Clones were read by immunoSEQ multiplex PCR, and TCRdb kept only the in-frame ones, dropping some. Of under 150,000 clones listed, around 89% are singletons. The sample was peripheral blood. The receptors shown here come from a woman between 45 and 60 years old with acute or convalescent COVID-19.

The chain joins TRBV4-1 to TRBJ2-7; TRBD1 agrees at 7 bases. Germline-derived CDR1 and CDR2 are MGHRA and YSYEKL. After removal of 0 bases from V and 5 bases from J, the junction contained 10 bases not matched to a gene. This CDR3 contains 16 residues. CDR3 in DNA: TGCGCCAGCAGCCAAGAAGAGGGACAGTGGTTCCACGAGCAGTACTTC. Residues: CASSQEEGQWFHEQYF.

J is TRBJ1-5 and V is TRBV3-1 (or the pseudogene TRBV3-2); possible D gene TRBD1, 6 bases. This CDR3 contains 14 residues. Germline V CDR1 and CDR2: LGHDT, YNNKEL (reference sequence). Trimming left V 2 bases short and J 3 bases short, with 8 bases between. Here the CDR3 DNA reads TGTGCCAGCAGCCAAACAGGGAACAATCAGCCCCAGCATTTT. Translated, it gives CASSQTGNNQPQHF.

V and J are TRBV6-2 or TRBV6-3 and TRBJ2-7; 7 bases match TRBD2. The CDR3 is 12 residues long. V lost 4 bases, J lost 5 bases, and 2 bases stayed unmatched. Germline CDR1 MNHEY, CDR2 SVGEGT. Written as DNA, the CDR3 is TGTGCCAGCAGTTTGGGAGGGAACGAGCAGTACTTC. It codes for CASSLGGNEQYF.

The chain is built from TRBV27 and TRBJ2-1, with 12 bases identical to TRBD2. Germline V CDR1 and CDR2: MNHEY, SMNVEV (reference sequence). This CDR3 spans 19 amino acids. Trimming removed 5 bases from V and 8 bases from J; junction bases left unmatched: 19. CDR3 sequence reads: CASSALNAGLAGIGHEQFF. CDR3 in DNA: TGTGCCAGCAGTGCTTTAAATGCAGGACTAGCGGGAATTGGTCATGAGCAGTTCTTC.

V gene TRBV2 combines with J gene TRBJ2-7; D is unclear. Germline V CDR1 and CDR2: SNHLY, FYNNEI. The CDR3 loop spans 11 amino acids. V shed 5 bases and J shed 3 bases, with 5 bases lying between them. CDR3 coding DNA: TGTGCCAGCAGTTCAGTCTACGAGCAGTACTTC. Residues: CASSSVYEQYF.

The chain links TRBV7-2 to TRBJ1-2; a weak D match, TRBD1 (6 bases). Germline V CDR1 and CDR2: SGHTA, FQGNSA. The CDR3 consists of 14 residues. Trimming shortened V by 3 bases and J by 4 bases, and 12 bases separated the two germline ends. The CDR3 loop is CASSFRGMGYGYTF. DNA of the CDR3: TGTGCCAGCAGCTTTAGGGGGATGGGCTATGGCTACACCTTC.

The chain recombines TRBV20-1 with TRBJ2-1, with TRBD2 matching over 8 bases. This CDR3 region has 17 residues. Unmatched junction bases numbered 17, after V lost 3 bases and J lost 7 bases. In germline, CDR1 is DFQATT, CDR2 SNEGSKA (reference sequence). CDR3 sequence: CSASGVAGFLGRNEQFF. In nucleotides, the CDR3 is TGCAGTGCTAGTGGGGTAGCGGGATTCTTGGGACGGAATGAGCAGTTCTTC.

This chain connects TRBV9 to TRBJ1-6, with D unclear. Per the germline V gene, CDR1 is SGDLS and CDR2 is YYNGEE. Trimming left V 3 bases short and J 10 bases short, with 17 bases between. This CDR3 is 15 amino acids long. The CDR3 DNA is TGTGCCAGCAGCGCCCCGGGAGGATATGGGTCACCCCTCCACTTT. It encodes CASSAPGGYGSPLHF.

CDR3 sequence reads: CACHGLAGENEYF. Written as DNA, the CDR3 is TGTGCCTGCCATGGACTAGCGGGAGAAAATGAGTACTTC. This chain joins TRBV30 and TRBJ2-7; TRBD2 agrees at 13 bases. Trimming at V came to 6 bases and at J to 11 bases, leaving 10 bases not matched to a gene. CDR3 length equals 13 residues. CDR1 and CDR2 from the germline V gene are GTSNPN and SVGIG (reference sequence). Drawing the rest from reference TRBV30 and TRBJ2-7, the complete variable domain is SQTIHQWPATLVQPVGSPLSLECTVEGTSNPNLYWYRQAAGRGLQLLFYSVGIGQISSEVPQNLSASRPQDRQFILSSKKLLLSDSGFYLCACHGLAGENEYFGPGTRLTVT.

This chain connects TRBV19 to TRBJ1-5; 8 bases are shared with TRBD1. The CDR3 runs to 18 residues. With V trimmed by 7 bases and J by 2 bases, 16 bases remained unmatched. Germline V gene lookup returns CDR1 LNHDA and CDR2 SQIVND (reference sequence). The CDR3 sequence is CASTNPLTGGYGNQPQHF. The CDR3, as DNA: TGTGCCAGTACCAACCCTTTAACAGGGGGTTACGGCAATCAGCCCCAGCATTTT.

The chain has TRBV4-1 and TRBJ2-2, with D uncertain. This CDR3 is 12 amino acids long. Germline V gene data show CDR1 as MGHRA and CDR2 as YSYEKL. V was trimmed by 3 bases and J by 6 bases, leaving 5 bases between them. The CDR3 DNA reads TGCGCCAGCAGCCATGGCCCCGGGGAGCTGTTTTTT. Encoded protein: CASSHGPGELFF.

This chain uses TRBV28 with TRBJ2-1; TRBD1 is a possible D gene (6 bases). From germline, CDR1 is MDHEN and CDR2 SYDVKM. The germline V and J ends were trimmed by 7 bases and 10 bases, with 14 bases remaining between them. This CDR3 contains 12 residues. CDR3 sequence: CASTAGTLEQFF. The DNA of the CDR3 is TGTGCCAGCACCGCCGGGACATTAGAGCAGTTCTTC.

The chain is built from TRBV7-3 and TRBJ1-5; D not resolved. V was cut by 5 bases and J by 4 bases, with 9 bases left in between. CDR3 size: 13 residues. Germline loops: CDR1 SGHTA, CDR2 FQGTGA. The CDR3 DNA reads TGTGCCAGCAGCCTAGGAGTTAATCAGCCCCAGCATTTT. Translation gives CASSLGVNQPQHF.

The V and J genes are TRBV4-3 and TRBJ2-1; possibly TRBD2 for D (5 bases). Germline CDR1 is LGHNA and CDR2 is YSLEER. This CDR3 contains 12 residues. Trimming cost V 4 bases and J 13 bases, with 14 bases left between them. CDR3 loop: CASSPSGRLQFF. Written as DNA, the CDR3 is TGCGCCAGCAGCCCGAGCGGAAGACTACAGTTCTTC.

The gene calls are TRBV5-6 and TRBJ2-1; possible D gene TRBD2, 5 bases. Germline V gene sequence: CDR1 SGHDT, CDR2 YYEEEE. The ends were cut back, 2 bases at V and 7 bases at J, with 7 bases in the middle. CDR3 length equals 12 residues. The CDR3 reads CASSFSVNEQFF. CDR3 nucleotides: TGTGCCAGCAGCTTTAGCGTAAATGAGCAGTTCTTC.

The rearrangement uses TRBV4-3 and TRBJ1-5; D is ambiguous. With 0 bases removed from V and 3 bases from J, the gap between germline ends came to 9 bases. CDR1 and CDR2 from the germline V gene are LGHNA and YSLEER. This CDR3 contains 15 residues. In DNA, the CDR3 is TGCGCCAGCAGCCAAGAACCGGGGTCCAATCAGCCCCAGCATTTT. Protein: CASSQEPGSNQPQHF.

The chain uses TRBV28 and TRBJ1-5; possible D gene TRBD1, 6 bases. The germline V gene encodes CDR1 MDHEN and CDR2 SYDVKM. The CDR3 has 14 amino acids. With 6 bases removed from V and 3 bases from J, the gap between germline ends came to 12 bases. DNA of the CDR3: TGTGCCAGCAGCCACGGGACATTCAATCAGCCCCAGCATTTT. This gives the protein CASSHGTFNQPQHF.

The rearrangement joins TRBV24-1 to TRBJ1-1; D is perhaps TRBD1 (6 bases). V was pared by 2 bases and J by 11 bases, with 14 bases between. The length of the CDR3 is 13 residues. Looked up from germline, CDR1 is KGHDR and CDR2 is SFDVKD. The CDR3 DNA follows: TGTGCCACCAGTGATTCCGCCGGAAGGGGGGCTTTCTTT. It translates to CATSDSAGRGAFF.

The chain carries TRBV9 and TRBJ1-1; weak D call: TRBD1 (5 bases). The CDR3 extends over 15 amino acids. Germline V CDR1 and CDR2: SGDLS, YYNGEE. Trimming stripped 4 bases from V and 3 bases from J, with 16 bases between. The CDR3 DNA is TGTGCCAGCAGCCCCCAAGGGGCCCCCTACACTGAAGCTTTCTTT. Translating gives CASSPQGAPYTEAFF.

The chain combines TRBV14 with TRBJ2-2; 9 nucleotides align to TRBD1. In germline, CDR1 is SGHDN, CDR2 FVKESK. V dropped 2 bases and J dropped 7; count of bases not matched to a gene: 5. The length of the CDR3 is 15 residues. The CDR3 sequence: CASSQWTGANGELFF. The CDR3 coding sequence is TGTGCCAGCAGCCAATGGACAGGGGCGAACGGGGAGCTGTTTTTT. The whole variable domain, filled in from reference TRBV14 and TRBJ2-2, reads EAGVTQFPSHSVIEKGQTVTLRCDPISGHDNLYWYRRVMGKEIKFLLHFVKESKQDESGMPNNRFLAERTGGTYSTLKVQPAELEDSGVYFCASSQWTGANGELFFGEGSRLTVL.

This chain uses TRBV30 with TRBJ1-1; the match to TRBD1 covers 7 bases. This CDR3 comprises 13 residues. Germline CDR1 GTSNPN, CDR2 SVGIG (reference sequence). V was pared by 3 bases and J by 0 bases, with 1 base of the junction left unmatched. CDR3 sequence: CAWRGTVNTEAFF. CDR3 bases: TGTGCCTGGAGGGGGACAGTGAACACTGAAGCTTTCTTT.

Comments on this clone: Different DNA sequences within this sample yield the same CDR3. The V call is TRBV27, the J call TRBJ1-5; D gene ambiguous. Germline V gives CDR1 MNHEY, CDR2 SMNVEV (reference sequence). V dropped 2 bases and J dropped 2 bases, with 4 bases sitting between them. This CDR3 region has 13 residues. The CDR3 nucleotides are TGTGCCAGCAGTTTAACAGGCAATCAGCCCCAGCATTTT. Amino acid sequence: CASSLTGNQPQHF.

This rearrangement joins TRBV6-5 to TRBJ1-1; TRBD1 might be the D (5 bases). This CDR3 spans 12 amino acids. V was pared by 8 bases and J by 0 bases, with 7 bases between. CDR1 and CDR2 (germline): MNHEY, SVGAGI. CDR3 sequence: CASGHLNTEAFF. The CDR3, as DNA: TGTGCCAGCGGACACCTGAACACTGAAGCTTTCTTT.

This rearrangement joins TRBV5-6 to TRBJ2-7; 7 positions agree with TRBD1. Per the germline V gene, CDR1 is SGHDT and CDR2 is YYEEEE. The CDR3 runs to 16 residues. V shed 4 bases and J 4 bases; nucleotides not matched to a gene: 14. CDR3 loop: CASSPWGTEGRYEQYF. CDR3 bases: TGTGCCAGCAGCCCCTGGGGGACAGAGGGGCGTTACGAGCAGTACTTC.

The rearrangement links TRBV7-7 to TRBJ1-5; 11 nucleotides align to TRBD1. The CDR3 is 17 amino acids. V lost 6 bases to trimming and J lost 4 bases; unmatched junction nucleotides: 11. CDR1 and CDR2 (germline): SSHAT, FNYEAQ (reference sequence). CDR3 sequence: CASSTTPGQGENQPQHF. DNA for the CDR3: TGTGCCAGCAGTACAACCCCGGGACAGGGGGAGAATCAGCCCCAGCATTTT.

CDR3 nucleotide sequence: TGTGCCAGCAGTTTTCCCGGCTCCTACGAGCAGTACTTC. This translates into CASSFPGSYEQYF. V is TRBV28 and J is TRBJ2-7; the D is unclear. The CDR3 loop spans 13 amino acids. Germline lookup yields CDR1 MDHEN and CDR2 SYDVKM. The V gene lost 3 bases and the J gene lost 0 bases, with 6 bases spanning the gap.

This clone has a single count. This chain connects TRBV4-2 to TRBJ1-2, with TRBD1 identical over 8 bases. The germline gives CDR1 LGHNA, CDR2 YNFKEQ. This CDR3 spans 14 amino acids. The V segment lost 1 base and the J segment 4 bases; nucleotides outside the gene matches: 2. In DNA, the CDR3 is TGTGCCAGCAGCCAAGGACAGGGGACCTATGGCTACACCTTC. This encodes CASSQGQGTYGYTF.

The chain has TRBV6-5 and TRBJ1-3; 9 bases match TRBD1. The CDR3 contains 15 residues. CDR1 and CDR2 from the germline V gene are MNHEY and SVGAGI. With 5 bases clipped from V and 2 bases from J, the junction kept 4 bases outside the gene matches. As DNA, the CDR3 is TGTGCCAGCAGTCCTCGGACAGGGGCTGGAAACACCATATATTTT. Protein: CASSPRTGAGNTIYF.